This T cell receptor beta chain came from a study of technical replicates of blood from a handful of donors. The germline V gene has CDR1 SGHNT and CDR2 YYREEE (reference sequence). The V segment lost 2 bases and the J segment 0 bases; nucleotides outside the gene matches: 5. The CDR3 loop spans 16 amino acids. The assay was immunoSEQ multiplex PCR, and TCRdb's table has in-frame clones only and misses some. The table lists 75,000 to 95,000 clones, about 94% of them singletons, with 0.25% in the top ten. J is TRBJ2-3 and V is TRBV5-4, with TRBD2 identical over 8 bases. The source material was T cells isolated from PBMCs. This TCR was sampled from a human donor in good health. The CDR3 sequence: CASSFRVAGSTDTQYF. Written as DNA, the CDR3 is TGTGCCAGCAGCTTCCGGGTAGCGGGGAGCACAGATACGCAGTATTTT.